This T cell receptor beta chain was profiled in a study of regulatory T cells in long-lasting Graves disease. V shed 3 bases and J shed 5 bases, with 20 bases lying between them. This CDR3 region has 17 residues. CDR1 and CDR2 from the germline V gene are KGHDR and SFDVKD. Both iRepertoire HTBI primers and Arm-PCR of CDR3 regions were used to build the TCR beta libraries. TCRdb re-derived calls from the multiplex PCR reads in MiXCR, one entry per CDR3 protein. The sample lists some 330,000 distinct CDR3 sequences, about 10% seen once, with approximately 19% in the top ten. Ten or more counts support this clonotype. Documented time point: newly diagnosed GD, antithyroid drugs for less than 3 months. The TCR library used RNA extracted from PBMCs. The same data also contributed to another study, on T cells in Graves' hyperthyroidism and ophthalmopathy.

The source of this sequence is a woman under 30 with Graves disease. This chain uses TRBV24-1 with TRBJ2-3; D remains ambiguous. The source material was peripheral blood mononuclear cells (PBMCs), sampled at new diagnosis, from a patient treated with antithyroid drugs. CDR3 residues: CATSDPTSGKPGDTQYF. The CDR3 DNA sequence: TGTGCCACCAGTGATCCCACCTCAGGTAAACCCGGAGATACGCAGTATTTT.